This T cell receptor beta chain was sequenced during a study of OX40 agonist ivuxolimab in advanced cancers. Study background: Of mixed ages from about 20 to 85 and averaging 60 years, the group was approximately 84% male. Past anti-PD-1, anti-PD-L1 or anti-CTLA-4 therapy was accepted, and 40% had received some. Overall study results and limits: Expanded peripheral T-cell antigen specificity went undetermined. Compared with others, partial responders at 0.1-3.0 mg/kg displayed clonal expansion among the lowest.

To note about this clone: The antigen remains unidentified.

The V and J ends lost 1 base and 1 base, in that order; junction bases with no gene match: 4. This CDR3 has 15 amino acids. CDR1 and CDR2 (germline): SGHAT, FQNNGV. The table came from immunoSEQ multiplex PCR; TCRdb's copy has only in-frame clones and leaves some out. Of about 28,000 clones detected, 81% appear once; the ten largest clones hold less than 40%. This specimen was CD4+ or CD8+ T cells sorted from blood, taken in a trial of the OX40 agonist ivuxolimab. V and J are TRBV11-2 and TRBJ2-7; TRBD1 matches 7 bases. The sequence was obtained from an adult with an advanced solid tumor such as melanoma, head and neck, liver or kidney cancer. This CDR3 is CASSLGQGSSYEQYF. In DNA, the CDR3 is TGTGCCAGCAGCTTAGGACAGGGCTCATCCTACGAGCAGTACTTC.